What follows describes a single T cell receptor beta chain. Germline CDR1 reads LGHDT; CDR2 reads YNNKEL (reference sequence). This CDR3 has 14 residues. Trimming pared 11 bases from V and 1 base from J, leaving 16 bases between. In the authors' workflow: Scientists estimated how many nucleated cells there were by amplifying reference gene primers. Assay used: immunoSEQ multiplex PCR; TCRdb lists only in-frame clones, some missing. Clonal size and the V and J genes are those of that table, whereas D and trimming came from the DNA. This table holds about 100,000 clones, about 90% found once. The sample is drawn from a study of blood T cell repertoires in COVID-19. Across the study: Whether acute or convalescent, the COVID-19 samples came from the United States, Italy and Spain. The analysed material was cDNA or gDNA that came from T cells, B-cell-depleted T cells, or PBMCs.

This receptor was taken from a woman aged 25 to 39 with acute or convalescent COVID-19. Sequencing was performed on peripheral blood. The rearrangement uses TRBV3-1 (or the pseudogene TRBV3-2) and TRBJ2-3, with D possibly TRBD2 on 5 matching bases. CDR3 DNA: TGTGCCTACCTCCGGACTGGCGGCACAGATACGCAGTATTTT. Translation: CAYLRTGGTDTQYF.